This T cell receptor (beta chain) is drawn from a study of cytomegalovirus exposure and HLA in healthy donors. Comments on this clone: Its antigen is unknown.

The CDR3 extends over 11 amino acids. The germline CDR1 and CDR2 sequences are MNHEY and SVGAGI. V was clipped by 5 bases and J by 8 bases, with 9 bases between them. 13 Jbeta primers and 60 Vbeta primers were used for the PCR. Profiled with immunoSEQ multiplex PCR; TCRdb holds only in-frame clones, not every one. Among 100,000 to 150,000 clones listed, around four fifths were seen once. Overall study results and limits: Listed as cytomegalovirus-associated were 150 to 200 TCR beta chains. In a later analysis, fewer than 20,000 TCR beta sequences were associated with HLA alleles at 0.05 false discovery rate. In a later analysis, HLA-C alleles had the fewest associated TCRs, DRB1 alleles the most.

The source of this sequence is a boy aged 2 to 10 in good health and CMV-seronegative. The sequencing input was PBMCs. This chain links TRBV6-5 with TRBJ1-1, with unresolved D. The CDR3 DNA reads as TGTGCCAGCAGTGAAAACTGGGAAGCTTTCTTT. Translation gives CASSENWEAFF.